This paragraph reports one T cell receptor beta chain. Its antigen is not identified. The data originate from a study of OX40 agonist ivuxolimab in advanced cancers. Study context: Therapy given before enrollment (anti-PD-1, anti-PD-L1 or anti-CTLA-4) was allowed, and over 35% had some. Broader study findings: Blood T cells, both CD4+ and CD8+, expanded clonally by week 6 at 0.1 to 3.0 mg/kg. Normalized expansion of T-cell clones was also low for some nonresponders. CD8+ T cells showed, on average, more clonal expansion than CD4+ cells.

Trimming shortened V by 1 base and J by 7 bases, and 11 bases separated the two germline ends. The CDR3 extends over 14 amino acids. Germline-derived CDR1 and CDR2 are SGHTA and FQGNSA. Assay used: immunoSEQ multiplex PCR; TCRdb lists only in-frame clones, some missing. The sample contains about 27,000 clones, around four fifths of which appear only once. The material was CD4+ or CD8+ T cells sorted from blood, obtained in a trial of the OX40 agonist ivuxolimab. The TCR sequence derives from an adult with an advanced solid tumor such as melanoma, head and neck, liver or kidney cancer. This chain connects TRBV7-2 to TRBJ1-5; D is undetermined. CDR3 amino acids: CASSLGPGNQPQHF. The CDR3 coding sequence is TGTGCCAGCAGCTTAGGCCCTGGGAACCAGCCCCAGCATTTT. The full variable domain, its missing parts supplied by reference TRBV7-2 and TRBJ1-5, is GAGVSQSPSNKVTEKGKDVELRCDPISGHTALYWYRQSLGQGLEFLIYFQGNSAPDKSGLPSDRFSAERTGGSVSTLTIQRTQQEDSAVYLCASSLGPGNQPQHFGDGTRLSIL.